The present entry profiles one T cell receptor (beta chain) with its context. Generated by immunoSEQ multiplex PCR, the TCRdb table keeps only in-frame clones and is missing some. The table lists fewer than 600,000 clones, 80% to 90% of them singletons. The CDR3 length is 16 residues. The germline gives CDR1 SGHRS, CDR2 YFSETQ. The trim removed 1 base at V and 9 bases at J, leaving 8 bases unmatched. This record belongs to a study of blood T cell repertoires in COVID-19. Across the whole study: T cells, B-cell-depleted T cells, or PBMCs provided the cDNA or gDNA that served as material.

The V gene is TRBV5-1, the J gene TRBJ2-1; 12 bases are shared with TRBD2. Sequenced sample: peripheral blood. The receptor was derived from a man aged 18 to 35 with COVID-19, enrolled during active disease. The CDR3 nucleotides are TGCGCCAGCAGCTTGACTCCTAGCGGGGGGGCCTCTGAGCAGTTCTTC. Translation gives CASSLTPSGGASEQFF.